This T cell receptor (beta chain) is from a study of shared clonotypes between healthy human individuals. Study-level findings and limits: Genetic and exposure-history diversity was limited by the small donor number.

The CDR3 extends over 16 amino acids. V lost 4 bases and J lost 0; bases outside the gene matches: 4. The germline CDR1 and CDR2 sequences are SGHDN and FVKESK. Data came from immunoSEQ multiplex PCR; TCRdb stores just in-frame clones and leaves some out. Of a few hundred thousand clones in the sample, 70% to 80% were seen once. A word on this clone: What it binds is not known.

This receptor was identified in a woman aged 40 to 50 in good health. Some clones in this sample may be carry-over from other donors' samples. The rearrangement joins TRBV14 to TRBJ2-1; 9 nucleotides align to TRBD2. The sample comprised PBMCs. As DNA, the CDR3 is TGTGCCAGCAGCCCGTTAGCGGGAGCCTCCTACAATGAGCAGTTCTTC. Its translation is CASSPLAGASYNEQFF. Filled out from reference TRBV14 and TRBJ2-1, the complete variable domain reads EAGVTQFPSHSVIEKGQTVTLRCDPISGHDNLYWYRRVMGKEIKFLLHFVKESKQDESGMPNNRFLAERTGGTYSTLKVQPAELEDSGVYFCASSPLAGASYNEQFFGPGTRLTVL.